The sequence of this T cell receptor beta chain was determined in a study of cytotoxic CD8 clonotypes in ibrutinib-treated CLL. CDR3 length equals 15 residues. Germline assignment: CDR1 MNHNY and CDR2 SVGAGI (reference sequence). The V end was cut by 4 bases, the J end by 7 bases, with 17 bases between. The protocol was immunoSEQ multiplex PCR, while the TCRdb copy is restricted to in-frame clones and leaves out a portion. Of over 200,000 clones in the sample, 75% to 80% are singletons; the top ten hold approximately 10%. This rearrangement joins TRBV6-6 to TRBJ1-3; unclear D gene. Sample: PBMCs, taken after 12 months of ibrutinib treatment. The sequence was collected from a human donor with chronic lymphocytic leukemia. CDR3 protein: CASSWVQFMGNTIYF. DNA of the CDR3: TGTGCCAGCAGTTGGGTCCAGTTCATGGGGAACACCATATATTTT.